The entry that follows covers one TCR beta chain sequence. The antigen remains undetermined. The record originates from a study of T-cell memory formation after mild COVID-19. The wider study: There were largely donor-specific TCR clusters.

General study findings and limits: While clones contracting from day 15 to 85 were balanced between CD4 and CD8, later expanders leaned CD4+. Pre-infection memory held some responding clones, suggesting pre-existing cross-reactive T cells responded.

Researchers used 5'RACE with constant-segment primers to make TCR alpha and TCR beta cDNA libraries that carry sample barcodes and UMIs. TCRdb reprocessed the 5' RACE reads with MiXCR, giving one entry per CDR3 protein. The sample contains approximately 480,000 distinct CDR3 sequences, 15% to 20% of which appear only once. Germline values: CDR1 MNHEY, CDR2 SVGEGT. The CDR3 covers 16 residues. The ends were cut back, 0 bases at V and 9 bases at J, with 18 bases in the middle. Sequenced material: PBMCs or a T cell subset sorted from them (not recorded which). This sequence joins TRBV6-2 or TRBV6-3 and TRBJ2-1; TRBD1 or TRBD2 may be the D gene (5 bases each). The TCR comes from an adult woman who had mild COVID-19 (a few samples of this study predate the infection). Cell type and time point are not known. CDR3 bases: TGTGCCAGCAGTTACTCGGTACTAGTAGGTCAGGGTGAGCAGTTCTTC. Translated: CASSYSVLVGQGEQFF.